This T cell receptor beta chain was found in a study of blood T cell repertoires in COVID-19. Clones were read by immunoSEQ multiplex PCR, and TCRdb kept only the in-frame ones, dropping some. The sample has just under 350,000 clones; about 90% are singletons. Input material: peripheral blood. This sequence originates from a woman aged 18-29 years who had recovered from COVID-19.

This CDR3 is CAILGTSGRAEQFF. Written as DNA, the CDR3 is TGTGCCATCCTCGGGACTAGCGGGAGGGCCGAGCAGTTCTTC. V usage is TRBV2 and J usage is TRBJ2-1; TRBD2 matches at 16 bases. The CDR3 contains 14 residues. The junction had 7 bases not matched to a gene; V was cut back by 10 bases and J by 10 bases. The germline gives CDR1 SNHLY, CDR2 FYNNEI.